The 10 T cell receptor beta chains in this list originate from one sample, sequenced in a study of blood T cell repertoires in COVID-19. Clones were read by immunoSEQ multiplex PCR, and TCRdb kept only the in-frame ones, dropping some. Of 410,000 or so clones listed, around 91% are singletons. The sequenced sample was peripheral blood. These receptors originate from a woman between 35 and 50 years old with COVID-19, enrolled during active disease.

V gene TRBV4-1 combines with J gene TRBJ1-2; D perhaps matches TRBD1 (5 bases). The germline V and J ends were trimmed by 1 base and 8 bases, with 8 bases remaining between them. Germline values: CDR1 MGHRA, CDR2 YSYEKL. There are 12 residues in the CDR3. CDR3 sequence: CASSQVGRGYTF. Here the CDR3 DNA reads TGCGCCAGCAGCCAAGTGGGGCGAGGCTACACCTTC.

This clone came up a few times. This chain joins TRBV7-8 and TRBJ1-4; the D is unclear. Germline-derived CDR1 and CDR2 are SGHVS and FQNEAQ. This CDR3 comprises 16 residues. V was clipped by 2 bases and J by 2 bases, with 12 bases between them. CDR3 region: CASSLWRTRTNEKLFF. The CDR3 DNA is TGTGCCAGCAGCTTATGGAGGACTCGGACTAATGAAAAACTGTTTTTT.

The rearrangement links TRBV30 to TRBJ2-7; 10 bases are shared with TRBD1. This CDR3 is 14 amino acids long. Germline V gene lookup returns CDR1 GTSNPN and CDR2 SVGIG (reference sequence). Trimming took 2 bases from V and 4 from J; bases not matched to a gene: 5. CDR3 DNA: TGTGCCTGGAGTCCCCGGGACAGGGGATACGAGCAGTACTTC. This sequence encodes CAWSPRDRGYEQYF.

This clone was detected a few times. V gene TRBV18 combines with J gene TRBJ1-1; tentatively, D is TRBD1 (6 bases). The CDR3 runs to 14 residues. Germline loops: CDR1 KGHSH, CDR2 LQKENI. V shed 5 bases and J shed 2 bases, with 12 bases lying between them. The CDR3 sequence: CASSASQGNTEAFF. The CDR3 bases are TGTGCCAGCTCAGCCTCACAGGGCAACACTGAAGCTTTCTTT.

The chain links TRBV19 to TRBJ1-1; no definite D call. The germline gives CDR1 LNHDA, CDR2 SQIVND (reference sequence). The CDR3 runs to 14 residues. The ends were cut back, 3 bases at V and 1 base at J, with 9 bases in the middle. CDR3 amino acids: CASSMGAPNTEAFF. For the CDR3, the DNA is TGTGCCAGTAGTATGGGCGCCCCGAACACTGAAGCTTTCTTT.

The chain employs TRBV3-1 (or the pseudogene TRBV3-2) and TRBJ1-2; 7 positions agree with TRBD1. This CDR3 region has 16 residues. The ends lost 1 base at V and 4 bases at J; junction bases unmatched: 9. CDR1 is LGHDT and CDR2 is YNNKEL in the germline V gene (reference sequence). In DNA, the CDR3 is TGTGCCAGCAGCCAAGGCTTGGTCAGGGGGAGCTATGGCTACACCTTC. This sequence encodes CASSQGLVRGSYGYTF.

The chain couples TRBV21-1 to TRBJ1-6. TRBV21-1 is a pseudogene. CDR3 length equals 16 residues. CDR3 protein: CASSKARGEIGSPLHF. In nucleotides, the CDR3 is TGTGCCAGCAGCAAAGCGCGTGGGGAGATTGGGTCACCCCTCCACTTT.

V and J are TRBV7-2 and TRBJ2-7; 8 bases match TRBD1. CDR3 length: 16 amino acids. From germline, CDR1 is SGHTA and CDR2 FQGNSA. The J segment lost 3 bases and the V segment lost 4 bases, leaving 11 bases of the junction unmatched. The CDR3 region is CASSSPDRGPYYEQYF. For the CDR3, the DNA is TGTGCCAGCAGCTCTCCCGACAGGGGCCCCTACTACGAGCAGTACTTC.

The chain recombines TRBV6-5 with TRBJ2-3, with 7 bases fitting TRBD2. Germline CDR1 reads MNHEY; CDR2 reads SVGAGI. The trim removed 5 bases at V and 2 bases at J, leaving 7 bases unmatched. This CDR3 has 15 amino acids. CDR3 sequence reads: CASSHPGDYTDTQYF. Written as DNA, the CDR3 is TGTGCCAGCAGTCACCCTGGGGACTACACAGATACGCAGTATTTT.

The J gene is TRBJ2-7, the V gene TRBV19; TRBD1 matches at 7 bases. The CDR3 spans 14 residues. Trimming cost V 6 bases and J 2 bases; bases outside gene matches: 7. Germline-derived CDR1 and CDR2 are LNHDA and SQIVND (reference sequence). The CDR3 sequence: CASSQTGPPYEQYF. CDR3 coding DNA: TGTGCCAGTAGCCAGACAGGGCCTCCCTACGAGCAGTACTTC.